A single sample is the source of the 28 T cell receptor beta chains below, sequenced in a study of T cells in Graves' hyperthyroidism and ophthalmopathy. TCR beta CDR3 region amplification was performed from RNA transcripts. First-round RT-PCR of the TCR CDR3 relied on the HTBI primer set. TCRdb passed the multiplex PCR reads through MiXCR, listing each CDR3 protein once. The sample records 300,000 to 450,000 distinct CDR3 sequences, more than 20% being singletons. The specimen was blood. The receptors were gathered from a man over 45 with Graves' hyperthyroidism.

In its sample, this clonotype was seen a few times. The chain combines TRBV5-5 with TRBJ1-1, with 7 bases that match TRBD1. Germline V lookup: CDR1 SGHKS, CDR2 YYEKEE (reference sequence). The CDR3 is 15 amino acids. The ends lost 4 bases at V and 0 bases at J; junction bases unmatched: 6. As DNA, the CDR3 is TGTGCCAGCAGCCTTCCGACAGGGTTGAACACTGAAGCTTTCTTT. It specifies CASSLPTGLNTEAFF.

This clonotype appeared a few times. V gene TRBV5-1 combines with J gene TRBJ2-1; D remains unclear. Per the germline V gene, CDR1 is SGHRS and CDR2 is YFSETQ. V lost 6 bases, J lost 5 bases, and 15 bases lay in between. The CDR3 contains 14 residues. Here the CDR3 reads CASNSHIPNNEQFF. Written as DNA, the CDR3 is TGCGCCAGCAACTCACACATACCGAACAATGAGCAGTTCTTC. Full variable domain (outside the CDR3, taken from reference TRBV5-1 and TRBJ2-1): KAGVTQTPRYLIKTRGQQVTLSCSPISGHRSVSWYQQTPGQGLQFLFEYFSETQRNKGNFPGRFSGRQFSNSRSEMNVSTLELGDSALYLCASNSHIPNNEQFFGPGTRLTVL.

This chain connects TRBV7-8 to TRBJ2-5, with 7 bases lining up with TRBD1. The germline V gene has CDR1 SGHVS and CDR2 FQNEAQ. This CDR3 has 15 residues. The V gene end was trimmed by 5 bases and the J gene end by 1 base; junction bases not matched to a gene: 7. The DNA of the CDR3 is TGTGCCAGCAGCAACTACGGGACAGTCCAAGAGACCCAGTACTTC. Translated: CASSNYGTVQETQYF.

This clonotype has a handful of counts. The V gene is TRBV19, the J gene TRBJ2-1, with unresolved D. Trimming took 3 bases from V and 3 from J, leaving 15 bases between them. The CDR3 runs 16 residues. Germline V gene lookup returns CDR1 LNHDA and CDR2 SQIVND (reference sequence). CDR3 coding DNA: TGTGCCAGTAGTATCTTCGGTAGGAGCATCTACAATGAGCAGTTCTTC. It codes for CASSIFGRSIYNEQFF.

At least ten counts were recorded for this clonotype. The chain carries TRBV3-1 and TRBJ2-3; no firm D call. V was clipped by 3 bases and J by 2 bases, with 6 bases between them. This CDR3 comprises 13 residues. Germline V gives CDR1 LGHDT, CDR2 YNNKEL (reference sequence). The CDR3 here is CASSQVLTDTQYF. CDR3 nucleotide sequence: TGTGCCAGCAGCCAGGTTCTCACAGATACGCAGTATTTT.

This rearrangement joins TRBV15 to TRBJ2-3, with D unresolved. The CDR3 loop spans 12 amino acids. V was clipped by 1 base and J by 7 bases, with 6 bases between them. CDR1 and CDR2 (germline): LNHNV, YYDKDF (reference sequence). The CDR3 loop is CATSRGDNTQYF. CDR3 in DNA: TGTGCCACCAGCAGAGGTGACAATACGCAGTATTTT.

This clonotype was seen repeatedly, ten times or more. The chain recombines TRBV11-3 with TRBJ2-7; D not certain. Germline V gene data show CDR1 as SGHNT and CDR2 as YENEEA. The CDR3 is 12 amino acids. V was cut by 0 bases and J by 4 bases, with 4 bases left in between. The DNA for the CDR3 is TGTGCCAGCAGCTTAGATGGTTACGAGCAGTACTTC. This codes for CASSLDGYEQYF.

This clonotype was seen a few times. At one of its ends the junction is not consistent with the germline gene, which may arise from a read error. The CDR3 here is CASSISIERGSFREQFF. The CDR3 DNA reads as TGTGCCAGCAGTATATCCATCGAGCGGGGGTCCTTTCGGGAGCAGTTCTTC. The genes are TRBV27 and TRBJ2-1; 8 nucleotides line up with TRBD2. This CDR3 has 17 amino acids. CDR1 is MNHEY, CDR2 SMNVEV, per germline (reference sequence).

This chain joins TRBV6-2 or TRBV6-3 and TRBJ2-1; 8 positions agree with TRBD2. In germline, CDR1 is MNHEY, CDR2 SVGEGT. This CDR3 comprises 16 residues. Trimming took 4 bases from V and 0 from J; bases not matched to a gene: 5. CDR3 DNA: TGTGCCAGCAGTTGGTCGGGAGGGTCCTCCTACAATGAGCAGTTCTTC. Residues: CASSWSGGSSYNEQFF.

This chain joins TRBV13 and TRBJ1-1; no clear D. Trimming pared 0 bases from V and 6 bases from J, leaving 23 bases between. The V gene's germline CDR1 is PRHDT and CDR2 FYEKMQ (reference sequence). The CDR3 covers 18 residues. In nucleotides, the CDR3 is TGTGCCAGCAGCTTAGGCTATCGTCGGGTAAAGGAGTCCCCTGAAGCTTTCTTT. Its protein is CASSLGYRRVKESPEAFF. The variable domain in full, completed from reference TRBV13 and TRBJ1-1, reads AAGVIQSPRHLIKEKRETATLKCYPIPRHDTVYWYQQGPGQDPQFLISFYEKMQSDKGSIPDRFSAQQFSDYHSELNMSSLELGDSALYFCASSLGYRRVKESPEAFFGQGTRLTVV.

V usage is TRBV28 and J usage is TRBJ1-2, with D possibly TRBD1 on 5 matching bases. Germline V gene data show CDR1 as MDHEN and CDR2 as SYDVKM. This CDR3 comprises 15 residues. V lost 10 bases to trimming and J lost 0 bases, with 18 bases between them. The CDR3 coding sequence is TGTGCCACCGACCCGGGGCGTGGGACTAACTATGGCTACACCTTC. Its protein product is CATDPGRGTNYGYTF.

This clonotype was found many times. This chain connects TRBV6-1 to TRBJ2-7; 11 nucleotides match TRBD2. Germline values: CDR1 MNHNS, CDR2 SASEGT. The CDR3 has 15 amino acids. With V trimmed by 5 bases and J by 4 bases, 7 bases remained unmatched. CDR3 residues: CASSRGVAGGYEQYF. CDR3 DNA sequence: TGTGCCAGCAGTAGGGGGGTAGCGGGAGGGTACGAGCAGTACTTC.

The chain couples TRBV27 to TRBJ2-4, with D possibly TRBD2 on 5 matching bases. CDR1 is MNHEY, CDR2 SMNVEV, per germline (reference sequence). The CDR3 consists of 17 residues. V lost 5 bases, J lost 0 bases, and 17 bases lay in between. CDR3 residues: CASSQTTTGIAKNIQYF. Written as DNA, the CDR3 is TGTGCCAGCAGTCAAACAACGACGGGAATAGCCAAAAACATTCAGTACTTC.

The genes are TRBV11-2 and TRBJ2-2; TRBD1 agrees at 8 bases. The CDR3 runs to 18 residues. J gave up 3 bases and V 5 bases, and 14 bases lay outside the gene matches. In germline, CDR1 is SGHAT, CDR2 FQNNGV. The CDR3 bases are TGTGCCAGCAGCCTCGGGGCAGGGGGCCCTTTGGACACCGGGGAGCTGTTTTTT. Its protein product is CASSLGAGGPLDTGELFF.

The chain is built from TRBV6-2 or TRBV6-3 and TRBJ2-7; D not resolved. Trimming pared 4 bases from V and 1 base from J, leaving 17 bases between. This CDR3 contains 16 residues. CDR1 is MNHEY and CDR2 is SVGEGT in the germline V gene. CDR3 loop: CASSSPSRVGSYEQYF. The DNA for the CDR3 is TGTGCCAGCAGTTCCCCCAGTCGGGTGGGGTCCTACGAGCAGTACTTC.

The CDR3 loop is CASSPRYATDTQYF. CDR3 nucleotides: TGTGCCAGCAGCCCGCGGTACGCCACAGATACGCAGTATTTT. This chain uses TRBV5-5 with TRBJ2-3, with D uncertain. V was trimmed by 4 bases and J by 2 bases, leaving 11 bases between them. This CDR3 comprises 14 residues. CDR1 and CDR2 from the germline V gene are SGHKS and YYEKEE (reference sequence).

In its sample, this clonotype was seen a few times. The chain couples TRBV12-3 or TRBV12-4 to TRBJ2-5; D remains unclear. The V gene lost 8 bases and the J gene lost 6 bases, with 19 bases spanning the gap. The CDR3 runs to 14 residues. CDR3 region: CASSPSSSQQTQYF. The CDR3 DNA sequence: TGTGCCAGCTCCCCTTCTAGTTCTCAGCAGACCCAGTACTTC.

The table lists this clonotype with many counts. This chain uses TRBV2 with TRBJ2-7, with D tentatively TRBD2 (5 bases). This CDR3 region has 14 residues. Germline V gene sequence: CDR1 SNHLY, CDR2 FYNNEI. The V end was cut by 3 bases, the J end by 3 bases, with 12 bases between. CDR3 in amino acids: CASSDRGLNYEQYF. The CDR3 bases are TGTGCCAGCAGTGATCGGGGATTGAACTACGAGCAGTACTTC.

This rearrangement joins TRBV5-1 to TRBJ2-3, with D possibly being TRBD2 (5 bases). The germline V gene has CDR1 SGHRS and CDR2 YFSETQ. The CDR3 extends over 14 amino acids. V was cut by 10 bases and J by 0 bases, with 15 bases left in between. The DNA of the CDR3 is TGCGCCTCCCGACTAACCCTCAGCACAGATACGCAGTATTTT. Protein sequence: CASRLTLSTDTQYF.

A few counts support this clonotype. Since no conserved phenylalanine or tryptophan closes the CDR3, a read error is the likely cause. The chain joins TRBV27 to TRBJ2-7, with 9 bases matching TRBD1. The CDR3 runs to 15 residues. Germline assignment: CDR1 MNHEY and CDR2 SMNVEV (reference sequence). The V gene end was trimmed by 3 bases and the J gene end by 0 bases; junction bases not matched to a gene: 3. The CDR3 DNA is TGTGCCAGCAGTTTCGGGGGACAGGGCTCCTACGAGCAGTACTCC. This encodes CASSFGGQGSYEQYS.

The chain carries TRBV10-3 and TRBJ2-7; D ambiguous. The CDR3 is 13 residues long. CDR1 is ENHRY and CDR2 is SYGVKD in the germline V gene. The V gene lost 5 bases and the J gene lost 3 bases, with 11 bases spanning the gap. The CDR3 region is CAISLDQSYEQYF. CDR3 DNA: TGTGCCATCAGTCTGGACCAAAGCTACGAGCAGTACTTC.

CDR3 protein: CASSRSLHLTYNEQFF. The DNA of the CDR3 is TGTGCCAGCAGCCGCTCCTTGCACCTGACGTACAATGAGCAGTTCTTC. J is TRBJ2-1 and V is TRBV5-6, with D uncertain. Germline-derived CDR1 and CDR2 are SGHDT and YYEEEE. The CDR3 spans 16 residues. V was clipped by 4 bases and J by 4 bases, with 18 bases between them.

To note about this clonotype: A junction boundary mismatches the germline segment, possibly from a read error. The chain carries TRBV7-3 and TRBJ2-2; 11 bases agree with TRBD1. The CDR3 is made up of 15 amino acids. The germline gives CDR1 SGHTA, CDR2 FQGTGA. The CDR3 DNA is TGTGCCGGCAGCCGGGACAGGGGGGGCACCGGGGAGCTGTTTTTT. This translates into CAGSRDRGGTGELFF.

This clonotype was detected once. The rearrangement joins TRBV19 to TRBJ2-1; 7 bases are shared with TRBD1. Germline loops: CDR1 LNHDA, CDR2 SQIVND (reference sequence). Losses at the gene ends were 7 bases for V and 5 bases for J; bases not matched to a gene: 8. The CDR3 covers 14 residues. CDR3 in DNA: TGTGCCAGTACGATAGGGGGCTCAAACAATGAGCAGTTCTTC. Translation gives CASTIGGSNNEQFF.

The J gene is TRBJ2-2, the V gene TRBV7-9; no firm D call. Germline loops: CDR1 SEHNR, CDR2 FQNEAQ (reference sequence). Deletions cut 3 bases from V and 3 bases from J, with 8 bases between. This CDR3 comprises 14 residues. CDR3 DNA: TGTGCCAGCAGCTTGAACCTGGACACCGGGGAGCTGTTTTTT. Its translation: CASSLNLDTGELFF.

This clonotype was counted many times. The chain uses TRBV6-1 and TRBJ2-7, with D possibly TRBD2 on 6 matching bases. Germline CDR1 is MNHNS and CDR2 is SASEGT. V lost 4 bases, J lost 4 bases, and 8 bases lay in between. CDR3 length: 12 residues. For the CDR3, the DNA is TGTGCCAGCAGTGGTAGCGGTTACGAGCAGTACTTC. It is translated as CASSGSGYEQYF.

V usage is TRBV6-2 or TRBV6-3 and J usage is TRBJ2-2, with D tentatively TRBD2 (6 bases). Germline CDR1 MNHEY, CDR2 SVGEGT. There are 14 residues in the CDR3. V was cut by 9 bases and J by 7 bases, with 18 bases left in between. The CDR3, as DNA: TGTGCCAGTACGTGGGGGGACGGCGACGGGGAGCTGTTTTTT. Protein product: CASTWGDGDGELFF.

This clonotype has a count of ten or more. The chain combines TRBV11-2 with TRBJ2-7; D remains ambiguous. The germline gives CDR1 SGHAT, CDR2 FQNNGV. With 2 bases removed from V and 3 bases from J, the gap between germline ends came to 11 bases. The CDR3 length is 14 residues. CDR3 in amino acids: CASSLYPKGYEQYF. DNA of the CDR3: TGTGCCAGCAGCTTATATCCAAAAGGCTACGAGCAGTACTTC.